Listed here are 6 T cell receptor beta chains from one sample, sequenced in a study of T cell repertoires in cytomegalovirus infection. From the reads, TCRdb called clonotypes with MiXCR, one entry per CDR3 protein. The data show 150,000 to 200,000 distinct CDR3 sequences, roughly a fifth seen once. The sample comprised PBMCs. All receptors derive from a human donor in good health (CMV status not recorded). Some clones in this sample may be carry-over from other donors' samples.

The rearrangement uses TRBV28 and TRBJ1-1; 8 bases align to TRBD1. Germline V gene lookup returns CDR1 MDHEN and CDR2 SYDVKM. V was clipped by 10 bases and J by 0 bases; unmatched bases: 4. The CDR3 is made up of 13 amino acids. The CDR3 DNA follows: TGTGCCACCTGGACAGGGATGAACACTGAAGCTTTCTTT. Amino acid sequence: CATWTGMNTEAFF.

V and J are TRBV28 and TRBJ2-7, with 7 bases identical to TRBD1. The CDR3 covers 15 residues. With V trimmed by 4 bases and J by 2 bases, 8 bases remained unmatched. The V gene's germline CDR1 is MDHEN and CDR2 SYDVKM. CDR3 residues: CASSSDRPIPYEQYF. CDR3 nucleotides: TGTGCCAGCAGTTCGGACAGGCCAATACCCTACGAGCAGTACTTC.

In its sample, this clonotype was seen a few times. The chain joins TRBV11-3 to TRBJ2-5; 9 nucleotides align to TRBD1. CDR1 and CDR2 from the germline V gene are SGHNT and YENEEA. There are 14 residues in the CDR3. With V trimmed by 6 bases and J by 5 bases, 7 bases remained unmatched. The CDR3 region has the DNA TGTGCCAGCAGTACCCACAGGGGGCAGGAGACCCAGTACTTC. Amino acids: CASSTHRGQETQYF.

This clonotype was seen more than once but under ten times. This CDR3 reads CASSHRDNNYGYTF. CDR3 bases: TGTGCCAGCAGCCACCGGGACAATAACTATGGCTACACCTTC. The V call is TRBV3-1, the J call TRBJ1-2; tentatively, D is TRBD1 (6 bases). In germline, CDR1 is LGHDT, CDR2 YNNKEL (reference sequence). The CDR3 extends over 14 amino acids. The V end lost 3 bases, the J end lost 1 base, and 9 bases lay between the germline ends.

This clonotype has only a few counts. The chain employs TRBV27 and TRBJ2-6; D could derive from TRBD1 or TRBD2 (6 bases each). Germline values: CDR1 MNHEY, CDR2 SMNVEV (reference sequence). V lost 2 bases, J lost 4 bases, and 12 bases lay in between. This CDR3 comprises 16 residues. DNA of the CDR3: TGTGCCAGCAGTTTAAGGGGGGCCTCAGGGGCCAACGTCCTGACTTTC. Its translation: CASSLRGASGANVLTF.

This chain uses TRBV12-3 or TRBV12-4 with TRBJ2-6; possible D gene TRBD1, 6 bases. Trimming removed 6 bases at V and 15 bases at J, with 21 bases between. This CDR3 spans 14 amino acids. CDR3 sequence: CASSPTGQFFTLTF. As DNA, the CDR3 is TGTGCCAGCAGCCCCACCGGACAGTTCTTCACCCTGACTTTC.